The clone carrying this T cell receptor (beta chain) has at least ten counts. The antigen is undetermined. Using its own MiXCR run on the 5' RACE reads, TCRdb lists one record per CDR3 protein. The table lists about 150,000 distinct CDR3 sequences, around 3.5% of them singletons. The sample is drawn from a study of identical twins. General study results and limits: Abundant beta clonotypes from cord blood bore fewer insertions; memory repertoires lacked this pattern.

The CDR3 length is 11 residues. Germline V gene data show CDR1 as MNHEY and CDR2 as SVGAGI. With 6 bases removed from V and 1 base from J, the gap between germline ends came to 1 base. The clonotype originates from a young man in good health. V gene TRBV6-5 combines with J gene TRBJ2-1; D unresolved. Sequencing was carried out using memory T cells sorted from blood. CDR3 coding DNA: TGTGCCAGCAGGTCCTACAATGAGCAGTTCTTC. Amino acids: CASRSYNEQFF.